This T cell receptor (beta chain) originates from a study of blood T cell repertoires in COVID-19. Trimming left V 5 bases short and J 0 bases short, with 16 bases between. This CDR3 has 16 residues. The germline V gene has CDR1 SGHVS and CDR2 FQNEAQ. This table comes from immunoSEQ multiplex PCR, and its TCRdb copy is limited to in-frame clones, with some not included. Of roughly 200,000 clones in the sample, roughly 80% are singletons; the top ten hold around an eighth. The TCR sequence derives from a man aged 45-60 years who had recovered from COVID-19. Sequencing was carried out using peripheral blood. The chain carries TRBV7-8 and TRBJ1-1; tentative D call: TRBD1 (5 bases). The CDR3 loop is CASSLYGGGMNTEAFF. In nucleotides, the CDR3 is TGTGCCAGCAGCCTATACGGGGGGGGTATGAACACTGAAGCTTTCTTT.